This entry concerns a single T cell receptor beta chain. This clonotype was picked up a small number of times. Its antigen remains undetermined. The record has no base qualities; no much larger clone is one base away. This sample was included in a study of T-cell memory formation after mild COVID-19 (dated by TCRdb to the early 2020s). Study-wide context: TCR sequence clusters from the two donors were largely donor specific. T-cell clones expanding and contracting after mild COVID-19 in a couple of donors were tracked by longitudinal TCRalpha and TCRbeta repertoire sequencing. The cohort was made up of two young adult volunteers, one female and one male, who were previously healthy. Findings and caveats that apply to the study as a whole: Only a couple of mild cases were covered by the study, and larger cohorts that include severe cases with pre-infection samples were considered necessary. SARS-CoV-2 specificity of the second-wave clones peaking on day 37 was not confirmed. Clones that contracted from day 15 to 85 showed balanced CD4/CD8 phenotypes, whereas a second wave of clones that expanded from day 15 to 37 leaned towards CD4+. Contracting CD4+ clones turned up mainly in the CM and EM memory subsets, whereas EMRA was where CD8+ clones were enriched. The detection of some responding clones in pre-infection memory suggests that pre-existing cross-reactive memory T cells joined the SARS-CoV-2 response.

Ficoll-Paque density gradient centrifugation was the method used to isolate PBMCs. Sequences SNHLY (CDR1) and FYNNEI (CDR2) are obtained from the germline V gene. Trimming removed 3 bases from V and 0 bases from J; the gene matches leave 5 bases unexplained. From the cysteine up to the phenylalanine, the CDR3 has a length of 17 residues. Of all the DNA, just the CDR3 is kept, 51 bases in frame from base 1. Sequencing instrument: Illumina NovaSeq 6000. TCRalpha and TCRbeta cDNA libraries were built by 5'RACE with constant-segment primers, adding sample barcodes and unique molecular identifiers. Trizol reagent was used to extract RNA from every sample. Amplification of the libraries took two PCR steps, and the second step added a second sample barcode plus Illumina TruSeq adapters. The libraries were sequenced on an Illumina NovaSeq using 2 x 150 bp paired-end reads. The published analysis was carried out like this. Demultiplexing of reads and collapsing into UMI-guided consensus sequences were performed with migec v1.2.7. Using mixcr v2.1.11, UMI consensuses were aligned to TRA and TRB V and J templates and then assembled into clonotypes. A clonotype was counted as expanded or contracted only when both edgeR and NoisET called the clonotype significant, with the noise models trained on biological replicates. edgeR calls used a false discovery rate-adjusted p below 0.01 and a log2 fold-change threshold of 1. As an exploratory analysis of dynamics, max-normalized trajectories of the 1000 most abundant clonotypes were examined with PCA combined with hierarchical clustering. Each responding clone was given a CD4 or CD8 phenotype based on the CD4+ and CD8+ repertoires, which had been sequenced separately. The public reads were run again by TCRdb, first through fastp at Q25 and then through MiXCR, and only productive beta chains were kept. CDR3 protein sequences are deduplicated, and each keeps its most common genes and DNA. TCRdb, rather than the study authors, made the V and J calls. This sample comprises 180,000 or so distinct CDR3 sequences, under 20% of them detected only once. The ten largest clones add up to around 2% of the sample.

This chain is built from TRBV2 and TRBJ2-6, with 7 junctional bases fitting TRBD1. Sequencing was done on a sample of PBMCs or a T cell subset sorted from them (not recorded which). The TCR originated in an adult woman who had mild COVID-19 (a few samples of this study predate the infection). The sample titles of this study are shuffled in the database, so cell type and time point are left out; the donor was told from shared clones. CDR3 loop: CASSDPRGYSGANVLTF. The bases read TGTGCCAGCAGTGACCCCAGGGGGTACTCTGGGGCCAACGTCCTGACTTTC. Reference TRBV2 and TRBJ2-6 proteins supply the regions before and after the CDR3; the full variable domain is: EPEVTQTPSHQVTQMGQEVILRCVPISNHLYFYWYRQILGQKVEFLVSFYNNEISEKSEIFDDQFSVERPDGSNFTLKIRSTKLEDSAMYFCASSDPRGYSGANVLTFGAGSRLTVL.